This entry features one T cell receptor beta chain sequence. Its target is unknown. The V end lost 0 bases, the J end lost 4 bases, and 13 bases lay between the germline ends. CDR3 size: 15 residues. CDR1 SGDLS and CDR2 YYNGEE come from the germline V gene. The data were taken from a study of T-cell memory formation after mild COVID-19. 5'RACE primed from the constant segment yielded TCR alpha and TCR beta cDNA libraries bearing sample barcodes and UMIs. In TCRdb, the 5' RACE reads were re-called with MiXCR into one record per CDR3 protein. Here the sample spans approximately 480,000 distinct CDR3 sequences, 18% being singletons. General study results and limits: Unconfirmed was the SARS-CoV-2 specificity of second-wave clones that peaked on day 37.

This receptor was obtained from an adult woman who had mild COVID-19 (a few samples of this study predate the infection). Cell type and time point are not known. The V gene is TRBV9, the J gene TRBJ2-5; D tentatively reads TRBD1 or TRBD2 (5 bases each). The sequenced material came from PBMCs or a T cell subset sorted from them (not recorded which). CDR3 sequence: CASSVGGARGETQYF. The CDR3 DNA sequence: TGTGCCAGCAGCGTAGGGGGCGCGAGGGGAGAGACCCAGTACTTC.